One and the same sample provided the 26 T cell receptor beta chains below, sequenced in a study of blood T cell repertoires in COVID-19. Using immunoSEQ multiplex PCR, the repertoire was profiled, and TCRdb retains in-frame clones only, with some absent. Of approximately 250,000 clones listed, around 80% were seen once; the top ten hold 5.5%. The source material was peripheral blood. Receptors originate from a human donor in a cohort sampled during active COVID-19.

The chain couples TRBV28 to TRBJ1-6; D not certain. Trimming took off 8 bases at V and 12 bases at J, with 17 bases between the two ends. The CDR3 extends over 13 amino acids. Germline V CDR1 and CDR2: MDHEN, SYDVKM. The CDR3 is CASAISGIGPLHF. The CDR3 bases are TGTGCCAGCGCAATTTCCGGTATTGGACCCCTCCACTTT.

As DNA, the CDR3 is TGTGCCAGCAGCATCACTAGCGGGAGGGTAGATGAGCAGTTCTTC. Its translation: CASSITSGRVDEQFF. The chain couples TRBV7-9 to TRBJ2-1, with 13 bases matching TRBD2. The ends lost 5 bases at V and 8 bases at J; junction bases unmatched: 6. Germline V gene sequence: CDR1 SEHNR, CDR2 FQNEAQ (reference sequence). The CDR3 is 15 amino acids.

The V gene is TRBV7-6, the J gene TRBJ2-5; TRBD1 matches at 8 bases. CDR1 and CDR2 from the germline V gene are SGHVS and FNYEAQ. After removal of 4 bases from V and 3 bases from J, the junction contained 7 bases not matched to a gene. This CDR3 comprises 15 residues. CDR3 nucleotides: TGTGCCAGCAGCTCTCACAGGGGGAGAGAAGAGACCCAGTACTTC. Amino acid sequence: CASSSHRGREETQYF.

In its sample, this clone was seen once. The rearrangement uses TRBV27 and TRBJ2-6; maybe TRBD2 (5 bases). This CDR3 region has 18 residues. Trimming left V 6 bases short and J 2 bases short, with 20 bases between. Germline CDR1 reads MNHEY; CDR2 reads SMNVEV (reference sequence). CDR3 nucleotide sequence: TGTGCCAGCAGCCCAATCACTAGTGATCTAACTGGGGCCAACGTCCTGACTTTC. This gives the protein CASSPITSDLTGANVLTF.

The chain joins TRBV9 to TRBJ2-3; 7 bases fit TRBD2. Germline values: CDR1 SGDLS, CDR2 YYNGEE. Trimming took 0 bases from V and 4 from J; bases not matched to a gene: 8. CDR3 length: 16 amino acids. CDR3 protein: CASSVGWTSVADTQYF. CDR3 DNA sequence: TGTGCCAGCAGCGTAGGGTGGACTAGTGTCGCAGATACGCAGTATTTT.

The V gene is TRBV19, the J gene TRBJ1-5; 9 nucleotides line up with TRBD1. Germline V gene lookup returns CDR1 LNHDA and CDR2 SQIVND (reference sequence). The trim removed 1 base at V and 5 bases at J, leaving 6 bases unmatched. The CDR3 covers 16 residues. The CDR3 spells CASSIASNRGHQPQHF. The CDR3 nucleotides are TGTGCCAGTAGTATAGCCTCGAACAGGGGGCATCAGCCCCAGCATTTT.

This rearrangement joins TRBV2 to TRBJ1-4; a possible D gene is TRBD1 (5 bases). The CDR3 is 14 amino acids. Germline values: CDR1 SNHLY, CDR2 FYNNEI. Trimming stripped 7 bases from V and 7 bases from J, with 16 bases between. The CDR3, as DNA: TGTGCCAGCATCTGGGGCAGGGAAAGTGAAAAACTGTTTTTT. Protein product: CASIWGRESEKLFF.

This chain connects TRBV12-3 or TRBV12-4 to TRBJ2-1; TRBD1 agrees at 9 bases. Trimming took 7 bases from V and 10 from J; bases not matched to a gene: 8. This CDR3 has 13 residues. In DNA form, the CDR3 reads TGTGCCAGCACCTGGCGGGACAGGGCCGAGCAGTTCTTC. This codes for CASTWRDRAEQFF.

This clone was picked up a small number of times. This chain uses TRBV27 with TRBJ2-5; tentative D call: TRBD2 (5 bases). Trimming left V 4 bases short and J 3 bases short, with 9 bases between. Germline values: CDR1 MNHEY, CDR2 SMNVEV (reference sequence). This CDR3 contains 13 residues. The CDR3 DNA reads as TGTGCCAGCAGTTCTGCAGCGGAAGAGACCCAGTACTTC. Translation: CASSSAAEETQYF.

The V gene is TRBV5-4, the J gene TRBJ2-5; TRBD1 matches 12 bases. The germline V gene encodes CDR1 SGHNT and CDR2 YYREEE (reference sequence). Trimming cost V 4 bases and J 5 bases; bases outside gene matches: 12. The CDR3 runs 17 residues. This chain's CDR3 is CASSTRTGTGGKETQYF. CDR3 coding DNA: TGTGCCAGCAGCACCCGGACCGGGACAGGGGGCAAGGAGACCCAGTACTTC.

The CDR3 loop reads CASSRRGIYNSPLHF. The CDR3, as DNA: TGTGCCAGCAGCCGCCGGGGGATTTATAATTCACCCCTCCACTTT. V gene TRBV5-6 combines with J gene TRBJ1-6, with TRBD1 as a possible D gene (5 bases). CDR3 length: 15 residues. Trimming cost V 4 bases and J 4 bases, with 12 bases left between them. Germline V gene sequence: CDR1 SGHDT, CDR2 YYEEEE.

The CDR3 DNA reads as TGTGCCAGCAGCTCCGAGAGGCGCTCAGATACGCAGTATTTT. It codes for CASSSERRSDTQYF. This rearrangement joins TRBV7-9 to TRBJ2-3; D call uncertain. V lost 4 bases, J lost 4 bases, and 12 bases lay in between. This CDR3 contains 14 residues. Germline V gives CDR1 SEHNR, CDR2 FQNEAQ (reference sequence).

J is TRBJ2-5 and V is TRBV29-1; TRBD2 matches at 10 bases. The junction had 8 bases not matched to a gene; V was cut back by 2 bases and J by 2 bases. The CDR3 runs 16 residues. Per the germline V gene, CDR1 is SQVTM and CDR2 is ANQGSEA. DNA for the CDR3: TGCAGCGTTGAACAAAAAGCGGGAGGGCTTCAAGAGACCCAGTACTTC. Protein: CSVEQKAGGLQETQYF.

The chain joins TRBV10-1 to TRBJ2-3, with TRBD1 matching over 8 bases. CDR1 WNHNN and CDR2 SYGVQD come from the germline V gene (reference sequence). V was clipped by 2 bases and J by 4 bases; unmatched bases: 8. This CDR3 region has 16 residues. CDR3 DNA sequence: TGCGCCAGCAGTGAGGACAGGGGATTAGACGCAGATACGCAGTATTTT. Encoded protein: CASSEDRGLDADTQYF.

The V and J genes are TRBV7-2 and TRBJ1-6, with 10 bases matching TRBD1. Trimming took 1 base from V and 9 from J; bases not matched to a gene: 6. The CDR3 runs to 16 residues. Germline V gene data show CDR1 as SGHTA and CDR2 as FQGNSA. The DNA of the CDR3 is TGTGCCAGCAGCTTAGAAGGGACAGGGGTTGGTTCACCCCTCCACTTT. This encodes CASSLEGTGVGSPLHF.

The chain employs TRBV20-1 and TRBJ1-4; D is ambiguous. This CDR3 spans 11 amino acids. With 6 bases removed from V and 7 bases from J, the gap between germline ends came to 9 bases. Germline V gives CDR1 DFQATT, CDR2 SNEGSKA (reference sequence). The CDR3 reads CSAPRLEKLFF. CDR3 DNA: TGCAGTGCCCCAAGACTTGAAAAACTGTTTTTT.

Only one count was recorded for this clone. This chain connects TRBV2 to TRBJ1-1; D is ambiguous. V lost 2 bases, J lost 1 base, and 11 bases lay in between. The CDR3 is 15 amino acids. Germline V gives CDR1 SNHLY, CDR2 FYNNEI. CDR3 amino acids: CASSELWQTNTEAFF. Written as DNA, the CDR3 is TGTGCCAGCAGTGAACTGTGGCAAACGAACACTGAAGCTTTCTTT.

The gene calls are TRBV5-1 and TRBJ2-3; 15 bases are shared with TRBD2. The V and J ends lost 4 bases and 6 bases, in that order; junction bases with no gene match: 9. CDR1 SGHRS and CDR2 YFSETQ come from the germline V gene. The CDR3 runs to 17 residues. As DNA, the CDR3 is TGCGCCAGCAGCGCGGGACTAGCGGGGGGCGCTGGGGATACGCAGTATTTT. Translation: CASSAGLAGGAGDTQYF.

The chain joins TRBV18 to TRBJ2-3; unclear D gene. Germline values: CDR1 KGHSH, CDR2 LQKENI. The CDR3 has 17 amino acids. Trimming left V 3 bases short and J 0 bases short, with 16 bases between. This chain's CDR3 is CASSPSPVSPSTDTQYF. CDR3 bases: TGTGCCAGCTCACCCTCGCCAGTTTCTCCTAGCACAGATACGCAGTATTTT.

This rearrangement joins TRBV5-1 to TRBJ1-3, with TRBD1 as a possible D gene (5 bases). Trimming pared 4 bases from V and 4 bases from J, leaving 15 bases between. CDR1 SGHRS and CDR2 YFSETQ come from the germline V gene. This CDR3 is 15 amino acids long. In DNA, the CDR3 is TGCGCCAGCAGCACATCCGGCGACAGAGGAAACACCATATATTTT. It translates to CASSTSGDRGNTIYF.

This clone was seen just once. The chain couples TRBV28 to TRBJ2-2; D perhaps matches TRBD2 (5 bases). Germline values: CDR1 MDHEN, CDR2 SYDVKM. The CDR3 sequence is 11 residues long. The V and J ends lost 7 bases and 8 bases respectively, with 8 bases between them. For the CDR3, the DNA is TGTGCCAGCACAGGCGGGGGGGAGCTGTTTTTT. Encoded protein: CASTGGGELFF. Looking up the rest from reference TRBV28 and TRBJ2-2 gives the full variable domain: DVKVTQSSRYLVKRTGEKVFLECVQDMDHENMFWYRQDPGLGLRLIYFSYDVKMKEKGDIPEGYSVSREKKERFSLILESASTNQTSMYLCASTGGGELFFGEGSRLTVL.

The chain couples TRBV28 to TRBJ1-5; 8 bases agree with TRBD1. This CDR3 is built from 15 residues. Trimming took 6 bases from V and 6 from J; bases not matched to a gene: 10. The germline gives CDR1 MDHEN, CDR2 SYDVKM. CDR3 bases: TGTGCCAGCAGCGGACGTGGACAGGGTGGTCAGCCCCAGCATTTT. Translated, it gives CASSGRGQGGQPQHF. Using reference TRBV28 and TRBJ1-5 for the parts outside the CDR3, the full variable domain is DVKVTQSSRYLVKRTGEKVFLECVQDMDHENMFWYRQDPGLGLRLIYFSYDVKMKEKGDIPEGYSVSREKKERFSLILESASTNQTSMYLCASSGRGQGGQPQHFGDGTRLSIL.

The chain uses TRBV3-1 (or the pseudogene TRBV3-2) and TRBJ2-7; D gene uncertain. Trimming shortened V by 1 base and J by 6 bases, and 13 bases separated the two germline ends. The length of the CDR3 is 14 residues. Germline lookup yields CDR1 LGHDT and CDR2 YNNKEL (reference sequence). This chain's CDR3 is CASSQVRSVAEQYF. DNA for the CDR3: TGTGCCAGCAGCCAAGTTAGATCCGTCGCCGAGCAGTACTTC.

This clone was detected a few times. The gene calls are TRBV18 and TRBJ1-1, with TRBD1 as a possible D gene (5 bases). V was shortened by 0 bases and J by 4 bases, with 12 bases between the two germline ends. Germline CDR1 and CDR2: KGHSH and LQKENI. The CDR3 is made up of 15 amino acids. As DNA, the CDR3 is TGTGCCAGCTCACCACCGGCAGGGTTGAGCACTGAAGCTTTCTTT. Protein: CASSPPAGLSTEAFF.

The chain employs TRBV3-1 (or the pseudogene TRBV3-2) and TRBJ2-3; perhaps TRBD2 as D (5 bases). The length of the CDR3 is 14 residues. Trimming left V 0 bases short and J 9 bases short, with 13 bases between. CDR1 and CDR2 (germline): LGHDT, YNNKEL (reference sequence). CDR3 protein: CASSQDRQRITQYF. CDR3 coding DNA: TGTGCCAGCAGCCAAGATCGGCAGCGGATAACGCAGTATTTT.

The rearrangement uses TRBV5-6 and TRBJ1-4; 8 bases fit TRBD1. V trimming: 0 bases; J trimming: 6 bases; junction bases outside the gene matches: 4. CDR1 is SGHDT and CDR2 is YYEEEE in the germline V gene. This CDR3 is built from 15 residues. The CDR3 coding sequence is TGTGCCAGCAGCTTGGCCGGACAGGGTGATGAAAAACTGTTTTTT. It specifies CASSLAGQGDEKLFF. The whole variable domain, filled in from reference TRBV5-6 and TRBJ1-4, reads DAGVTQSPTHLIKTRGQQVTLRCSPKSGHDTVSWYQQALGQGPQFIFQYYEEEERQRGNFPDRFSGHQFPNYSSELNVNALLLGDSALYLCASSLAGQGDEKLFFGSGTQLSVL.